These T cell receptor beta chains were read from a single sample in a study of shared clonotypes between healthy human individuals. The method was immunoSEQ multiplex PCR; TCRdb's version includes in-frame clones alone and lacks a portion of them. The repertoire holds 450,000 to 600,000 clones, 75% to 85% seen once, with about an eighth in the top ten. Material: PBMCs. These TCRs come from a woman in her forties in good health. Some clones in this sample may be carry-over from other donors' samples. The CDR3 runs from the conserved cysteine through the conserved F or W. A D gene is named only where the DNA matches it firmly. Clone size is not always given. Where it is, it says once, few, many or a class for expanded clones.

size,J,V,D,DNA,CDR3
NA,TRBJ1-1,TRBV7-3,NA,TGTGCCAGCAGCTTAAGTTCCGGAGGGAACACTGAAGCTTTCTTT,CASSLSSGGNTEAFF
few,TRBJ1-5,TRBV6-1,TRBD1,TGTGCCAGCAGTGACATGACAGGGATTAGCAATCAGCCCCAGCATTTT,CASSDMTGISNQPQHF
NA,TRBJ2-7,TRBV10-3,TRBD1,TGTGCCATCAGTGAGAGGCAGGGGGATGCCTACGAGCAGTACTTC,CAISERQGDAYEQYF
NA,TRBJ1-2,TRBV5-4,NA,TGTGCCAGCAGCTTGGAGATAGCTAACTATGGCTACACCTTC,CASSLEIANYGYTF
NA,TRBJ2-7,TRBV28,NA,TGTGCCAGCAGTCCCAACGCGATAGACGAGCAGTACTTC,CASSPNAIDEQYF
once,TRBJ2-3,TRBV7-2,TRBD1,TGTGCCAGCAGTTTACAGGGGGGCACAGATACGCAGTATTTT,CASSLQGGTDTQYF
NA,TRBJ2-3,TRBV30,NA,TGTGCCTGGAATGTGGCGGTTAGCACAGATACGCAGTATTTT,CAWNVAVSTDTQYF
NA,TRBJ1-4,TRBV6-1,TRBD1,TGTGCCAGCAGTGCCGGGACAGCGAGGGGAAAACTGTTTTTT,CASSAGTARGKLFF
NA,TRBJ2-7,TRBV5-4,TRBD1,TGTGCCAGCAGCTCTTACCGCGGACAGGGAGCCTACGAGCAGTACTTC,CASSSYRGQGAYEQYF
few,TRBJ1-3,TRBV4-3,NA,TGCGCCAGCAGCCAAGACGCCAGCTCTGGAAACACCATATATTTT,CASSQDASSGNTIYF
few,TRBJ1-1,TRBV18,NA,TGTGCCAGCTCACCACCGGGGATCACTGAAGCTTTCTTT,CASSPPGITEAFF
few,TRBJ1-2,TRBV10-3,TRBD1,TGTGCCATCAGTGAGGGACAGGGGCGAGGCTACACCTTC,CAISEGQGRGYTF
many,TRBJ2-1,TRBV28,TRBD2,TGTGCCAGCAGTTTATGGTCTCTAGCGGGAGGGCCGGGTGAGCAGTTCTTC,CASSLWSLAGGPGEQFF
NA,TRBJ2-1,TRBV29-1,TRBD2,TGCAGCGTTTGGACTAGCGGGAGGGCGGAAAATGAGCAGTTCTTC,CSVWTSGRAENEQFF
few,TRBJ2-7,TRBV5-1,NA,TGCGCCAGCAGCTTGGCCCCGGAGAGCTCCTACGAGCAGTACTTC,CASSLAPESSYEQYF
NA,TRBJ2-3,TRBV18,NA,TGTGCCAGCTCACCACCGGCCCAACCAACGTCTACGCAGTATTTT,CASSPPAQPTSTQYF
NA,TRBJ2-4,TRBV21-1,NA,TGTGCCAGCAGCAAAGCCAGGAGGGGACTAGAGAACATTCAGTACTTC,CASSKARRGLENIQYF
NA,TRBJ2-1,TRBV29-1,TRBD1,TGCAGCGTGGGACAGGTTTACAATGAGCAGTTCTTC,CSVGQVYNEQFF
NA,TRBJ2-5,TRBV10-3,NA,TGTGCCATCAGTGAGGGGGAGACCCAGTACTTC,CAISEGETQYF
NA,TRBJ2-1,TRBV2,NA,TGTGCCAGCAGTGAAAGGGGGGAGCAGTTCTTC,CASSERGEQFF
NA,TRBJ2-1,TRBV7-3,TRBD2,TGTGCCAGCAGCTCACCGGGACTACCCTACAATGAGCAGTTCTTC,CASSSPGLPYNEQFF
NA,TRBJ1-5,TRBV9,NA,TGTGCCAGCAGCGTATCCGGGACAACCCAGGAGCCCCAGCATTTT,CASSVSGTTQEPQHF
NA,TRBJ2-7,TRBV6-1,NA,TGTGCCAGCAGTGAACTGGGGTCTGGCGAGCAGTACTTC,CASSELGSGEQYF
many,TRBJ2-1,TRBV7-9,NA,TGTGCCAGCAGCTTAGGCGGTGGGGATGAGCAGTTCTTC,CASSLGGGDEQFF
NA,TRBJ2-7,TRBV28,NA,TGTGCCAGCAGTTTAGGTGAGGATGTCTACGAGCAGTACTTC,CASSLGEDVYEQYF
NA,TRBJ2-7,TRBV6-6,TRBD2,TGTGCCAGCAGTTCCTTGGGAGCGGGAGACACCTACGAGCAGTACTTC,CASSSLGAGDTYEQYF
NA,TRBJ2-2,TRBV19,TRBD1,TGTGCCAGCAAAAGGGACAGGGCGGGGGCCGGGGAGCTGTTTTTT,CASKRDRAGAGELFF
NA,TRBJ1-4,TRBV7-6,NA,TGTGCCAGCAGCTTAGGGAGAGGTTCGGGAAAACTGTTTTTT,CASSLGRGSGKLFF
few,TRBJ1-4,TRBV5-4,NA,TGTGCCAGCAGCCAATCGGGGGGCGCCCAGGATGAAAAACTGTTTTTT,CASSQSGGAQDEKLFF
once,TRBJ2-7,TRBV10-3,NA,TGTGCCATCAGTGAAGGGGGGCTAGCGTCCTCCTACGAGCAGTACTTC,CAISEGGLASSYEQYF
NA,TRBJ2-3,TRBV30,NA,TGTGCCTGGAGTGTACACGGCGCAGATACGCAGTATTTT,CAWSVHGADTQYF
NA,TRBJ2-7,TRBV6-5,TRBD1,TGTGCCAGCAGTTATTACAGGGGGCTTGAGCAGTACTTC,CASSYYRGLEQYF
NA,TRBJ1-3,TRBV27,NA,TGTGCCAGCAGTTTGAGGGGAGACTCTGGAAACACCATATATTTT,CASSLRGDSGNTIYF
NA,TRBJ1-4,TRBV28,TRBD1,TGTGCCAGTAAGGACAGGTCGAGTGAAAAACTGTTTTTT,CASKDRSSEKLFF
NA,TRBJ2-7,TRBV5-1,NA,TGCGCCAGCAGCGTCGGGACATTCGGAATCCCCTACGAGCAGTACTTC,CASSVGTFGIPYEQYF
once,TRBJ1-1,TRBV7-3,TRBD1,TGTGCCAGCAGCTTTTGGACAGGGGAGTTAACTGAAGCTTTCTTT,CASSFWTGELTEAFF
NA,TRBJ1-3,TRBV19,NA,TGTGCCAGTAGTACAAATGGACGGAGCTCTGGAAACACCATATATTTT,CASSTNGRSSGNTIYF
NA,TRBJ2-3,TRBV15,NA,TGTGCCACCAGCAGAGGGATAAACCCTAGCACAGATACGCAGTATTTT,CATSRGINPSTDTQYF
NA,TRBJ2-5,TRBV28,TRBD2,TGTGCCAGCAGTTCCGCCCTAGCGGGAGTCGGAGAGACCCAGTACTTC,CASSSALAGVGETQYF
NA,TRBJ1-3,TRBV28,NA,TGTGCCAGCAGTTCCCCCCGACGAGGCTCTGGAAACACCATATATTTT,CASSSPRRGSGNTIYF
NA,TRBJ2-7,TRBV6-6,NA,TGTGCCAGCAGGGAGGGGGGAGATCGGTACGAGCAGTACTTC,CASREGGDRYEQYF
NA,TRBJ1-1,TRBV28,NA,TGTGCCAGCAGTGCCGTGAGGGTGGGTCGAGCTTTCTTT,CASSAVRVGRAFF
few,TRBJ2-7,TRBV19,TRBD1,TGTGCCAGTAGCCCCAGGACAGGTTTCTCCTACGAGCAGTACTTC,CASSPRTGFSYEQYF
NA,TRBJ2-1,TRBV5-1,TRBD2,TGCGCCAGCAGCTACGGACTAGCGGGAGGAGGAGACAATGAGCAGTTCTTC,CASSYGLAGGGDNEQFF
NA,TRBJ2-3,TRBV4-2,TRBD2,TGTGCCAGCAGCCAACCTGGGACTAGCGACGCTAATACGCAGTATTTT,CASSQPGTSDANTQYF
NA,TRBJ2-7,TRBV29-1,TRBD1,TGCAGCGTTGTGGGACAGGGACAAAGGTACGAGCAGTACTTC,CSVVGQGQRYEQYF
NA,TRBJ2-2,TRBV10-2,NA,TGCGCCAGCAGTGAGTCTCAGCACCCGAACACCGGGGAGCTGTTTTTT,CASSESQHPNTGELFF